This paragraph covers one T cell receptor beta chain sequence. The trim removed 5 bases at V and 2 bases at J, leaving 4 bases unmatched. The V gene's germline CDR1 is SGHTA and CDR2 FQGNSA. This CDR3 spans 14 amino acids. This sample was taken from a study of T cell clones after liver transplantation. Overall study context: A pre-transplant mixed lymphocyte reaction with TCRbeta sequencing defined graft-donor-reactive clones followed in post-transplant blood. Samples came pre-transplant, pre-randomization before withdrawal, and post-randomization after withdrawal ended.

Sequencing was performed with immunoSEQ multiplex PCR; in TCRdb, only in-frame clones are kept and a portion is missing. Of 90,000 to 120,000 clones in the sample, 75% to 90% were seen once. The chain joins TRBV7-2 to TRBJ2-3, with 7 bases aligning to TRBD2. This TCR was recovered from a human donor who received a liver transplant. Sequencing used CD4+ T cells from blood, obtained before liver transplant. CDR3 bases: TGTGCCAGCAGCGCCACTAGCGACACAGATACGCAGTATTTT. Translation gives CASSATSDTDTQYF.